This TCR beta chain was recorded in a study of shared clonotypes between healthy human individuals. Study background: Donors had three CD4 naive, three CD4 memory, two CD8 naive and one CD8 memory plate apiece. Study findings and constraints: The four-donor shared clonotypes exceeded non-shared clonotypes in generation probability, with non-shared ones scoring lower. Sorted-subset sequencing was shown by rarefaction to be incomplete despite large depth.

Naive CD8 cells lacked CD45RO, underwent positive selection for CCR7 and left out terminally differentiated effector memory CD45RA+ cells. Germline V gene lookup returns CDR1 SGHNT and CDR2 YYREEE (reference sequence). Trimming removed 0 bases from V and 2 bases from J; junction bases left unmatched: 6. The CDR3 is made up of 16 amino acids. Concerning this clone: Its antigen remains unknown.

Original methodology: ImmunoSEQ junction-only sequences lacked quality scores, so their filtering differed. The protocol was immunoSEQ multiplex PCR, while the TCRdb copy is restricted to in-frame clones and leaves out a portion. V and J calls and clone size follow that table, whereas D and trimming were derived from the DNA. The table records roughly 2 million clones, around 96% of them present only once. The sample consisted of naive CD8+ T cells sorted from blood. The source of this sequence is a man younger than 35 in good health. This rearrangement joins TRBV5-4 to TRBJ2-7; TRBD2 matches at 9 bases. This CDR3 is CASSLDRTSDPYEQYF. CDR3 bases: TGTGCCAGCAGCTTGGACCGGACTAGCGACCCCTACGAGCAGTACTTC.